The rows below give T cell receptor beta chains drawn from one sample of a study of cytomegalovirus exposure and HLA in healthy donors. The repertoire was sequenced with immunoSEQ multiplex PCR; TCRdb's copy has only in-frame clones and lacks some. The sample lists more than 85,000 clones, approximately 73% occurring once. Source material: PBMCs. These receptors originate from a middle-aged man in good health and CMV-seronegative. Each CDR3 is given with its conserved first and last residue. The order of the fields is D gene, clone size, J gene, V gene, CDR3 DNA, CDR3 protein. A D gene is named only where the DNA matches it firmly. The size of a clone is reported for some rows only, either as once, few or many, or as a class for expanded clones.

TRBD1 NA TRBJ2-3 TRBV2 TGTGCCAGCAGTTTATCAGCCGGGACAGGCGTCCCGGATACGCAGTATTTT CASSLSAGTGVPDTQYF
TRBD1 NA TRBJ2-7 TRBV7-2 TGTGCCAGCAGCGCGGACAGGGGGCCCTACGAGCAGTACTTC CASSADRGPYEQYF
TRBD1 NA TRBJ2-2 TRBV4-1 TGCGCCAGCAGCCCAGCATGGACAGGCACGAACACCGGGGAGCTGTTTTTT CASSPAWTGTNTGELFF
TRBD1 few TRBJ2-1 TRBV4-2 TGTGCCAGCAGCCAAGATGACAGGGCCAGGGGGCAGTTCTTC CASSQDDRARGQFF
NA NA TRBJ1-3 TRBV30 TGTGCCTGGAGTGTTAACTCTGGAAACACCATATATTTT CAWSVNSGNTIYF
NA few TRBJ1-5 TRBV5-8 TGTGCCAGCAGCCTCGACCTACAGGGCACCCAGCATTTT CASSLDLQGTQHF
TRBD2 few TRBJ2-5 TRBV7-2 TGTGCCAGCAGCCAAGATAGCGGGGGGGCCCGGGAGACCCAGTACTTC CASSQDSGGARETQYF
NA NA TRBJ1-5 TRBV6-1 TGTGCCAGCAGTGAATTGGGCGCAGTACCGCCCCAGCATTTT CASSELGAVPPQHF
NA once TRBJ2-7 TRBV4-1 TGCGCCAGCAGCCCCGAAGGGGGATGGACCTACGAGCAGTACTTC CASSPEGGWTYEQYF
NA NA TRBJ2-1 TRBV6-1 TGTGCCAGCAGTGAAGCCGGCGGCTACAATGAGCAGTTCTTC CASSEAGGYNEQFF
NA NA TRBJ2-3 TRBV28 TGTGCCAGCGGCAGGGTTATTTCAGATACGCAGTATTTT CASGRVISDTQYF
NA NA TRBJ2-7 TRBV5-6 TGTGCCAGCAGCTTGGTCTTCGGTCGTTCCGAGCAGTACTTC CASSLVFGRSEQYF
TRBD2 NA TRBJ2-5 TRBV6-1 TGTGCCAGCAGTGAAGGGATCCACACTGGACTAGCGGCGACCCAAGAGACCCAGTACTTC CASSEGIHTGLAATQETQYF
TRBD2 few TRBJ2-2 TRBV4-3 TGCGCCAGCTCTCTGGGAGCGGGGGGTACCGGGGAGCTGTTTTTT CASSLGAGGTGELFF
NA NA TRBJ1-2 TRBV28 TGTGCCAGCAGTCCCTGGGAGGGAGACTATGGCTACACCTTC CASSPWEGDYGYTF
NA few TRBJ1-1 TRBV5-5 TGTGCCAGCAGCCCTCGTAGAAGGAACACTGAAGCTTTCTTT CASSPRRRNTEAFF
TRBD2 NA TRBJ2-7 TRBV29-1 TGCAGCGTTGAACTAGCGGGGACCTACGAGCAGTACTTC CSVELAGTYEQYF
NA NA TRBJ1-6 TRBV15 TGTGCCACCAGCAGAGAACCCTCCAGCTCCTATAATTCACCCCTCCACTTT CATSREPSSSYNSPLHF
NA NA TRBJ1-1 TRBV6-5 TGTGCCAGCAGTTACTCTCGGGGGGGGCGAGGGGCTTTCTTT CASSYSRGGRGAFF
NA NA TRBJ1-3 TRBV5-1 TGCGCCAGCAGCTTGGTACAGGGCTCTGGAAACACCATATATTTT CASSLVQGSGNTIYF
TRBD2 NA TRBJ2-3 TRBV7-7 TGTGCTAGCAGCGCACTAGCGGGAGGCACAGATACGCAGTATTTT CASSALAGGTDTQYF
NA NA TRBJ2-3 TRBV6-6 TGTGCCACCTCCCCCGTACGGGGCACAGATACGCAGTATTTT CATSPVRGTDTQYF
TRBD2 NA TRBJ2-2 TRBV5-1 TGCGCCAGCAGCTCCTCAGCGGGGGGTAACACCGGGGAGCTGTTTTTT CASSSSAGGNTGELFF
TRBD1 few TRBJ1-6 TRBV2 TGTGCCAGCAGTTCAGGGGGTCCCAATTCACCCCTCCACTTT CASSSGGPNSPLHF
TRBD1 NA TRBJ2-3 TRBV10-3 TGTGCCGGCCGACAGGGTCTTAGCACAGATACGCAGTATTTT CAGRQGLSTDTQYF
NA NA TRBJ2-7 TRBV7-2 TGTGCCAGCGGGGAGGCGGGAACCTACGAGCAGTACTTC CASGEAGTYEQYF
NA NA TRBJ2-3 TRBV28 TGTGCCAGCAGAACTGGAGCCGATACGCAGTATTTT CASRTGADTQYF
NA NA TRBJ1-3 TRBV4-3 TGCGCCAGCAGCCAAGACAGCGTAGGTGGAAACACCATATATTTT CASSQDSVGGNTIYF
NA NA TRBJ2-3 TRBV4-2 TGTGCCAGCAGCCAAGATATGGCGGGGGATACGCAGTATTTT CASSQDMAGDTQYF
TRBD1 once TRBJ2-4 TRBV6-1 TGTGCCAGCACCCGGGACAGCAAAAACATTCAGTACTTC CASTRDSKNIQYF
TRBD1 NA TRBJ2-5 TRBV5-5 TGTGCCAGCAGCATAACAGGGGCGCGGGAGACCCAGTACTTC CASSITGARETQYF
TRBD1 NA TRBJ1-2 TRBV6-5 TGTGCCAGCAGTTACTCGTGGGACAGGGGTGACTATGGCTACACCTTC CASSYSWDRGDYGYTF
NA few TRBJ2-7 TRBV18 TGTGCCAGCTCACCGCAGGAGGGAACCTACGAGCAGTACTTC CASSPQEGTYEQYF
NA few TRBJ1-1 TRBV27 TGTGCCAGCAGTTTCCGACCGGGGTACACTGAAGCTTTCTTT CASSFRPGYTEAFF
TRBD2 NA TRBJ2-1 TRBV4-3 TGCGCCAGCAGCCAAGATCTCGGGGGGGCCTACAATGAGCAGTTCTTC CASSQDLGGAYNEQFF
TRBD2 once TRBJ2-3 TRBV14 TGTGCCAGCAGGCGAGCGGGGACAGATACGCAGTATTTT CASRRAGTDTQYF
TRBD1 NA TRBJ2-1 TRBV7-9 TGTGCCAGCAGAAAGGGACAGGGCGACAATGAGCAGTTCTTC CASRKGQGDNEQFF
NA NA TRBJ2-7 TRBV7-9 TGTGCCAGCAGCACGCGGGACAGTCTTTGGGAGCAGTACTTC CASSTRDSLWEQYF
TRBD1 NA TRBJ2-7 TRBV7-3 TGTGCCAGCAGCTCCACCGGGACAGGGGTTAACGAGCAGTACTTC CASSSTGTGVNEQYF
NA NA TRBJ1-1 TRBV11-2 TGTGCCAGCAGCTTAGACGGGTCTGAAGCTTTCTTT CASSLDGSEAFF
TRBD1 NA TRBJ2-7 TRBV27 TGTGCCAGCAGTCTCACCCCGGACAGGGTCTACGAGCAGTACTTC CASSLTPDRVYEQYF
TRBD2 NA TRBJ2-3 TRBV9 TGTGCCAGCAGCCCTACTAGCGGGGGGGCCATAGATACGCAGTATTTT CASSPTSGGAIDTQYF
NA NA TRBJ2-3 TRBV7-2 TGTGCCAGCAGCCGGACCGGACAGTATACGCAGTATTTT CASSRTGQYTQYF
NA few TRBJ1-5 TRBV4-1 TGCGCCAGCAGCCAGAAGCCTCCCGGGGGAGGTAATCAGCCCCAGCATTTT CASSQKPPGGGNQPQHF
NA NA TRBJ2-3 TRBV2 TGTGCCAGCAGTGTAACGGGGTCAGATACGCAGTATTTT CASSVTGSDTQYF
TRBD1 NA TRBJ2-7 TRBV18 TGTGCCAGCTCACGAGACAGGGCATACGAGCAGTACTTC CASSRDRAYEQYF
TRBD1 few TRBJ2-1 TRBV5-1 TGCGCCAGCAGCTCATCCGGACAGGGGTTAGGCAATGAGCAGTTCTTC CASSSSGQGLGNEQFF
NA NA TRBJ2-3 TRBV25-1 TGTGCCAGCACAGGGCGCGCAGATACGCAGTATTTT CASTGRADTQYF
TRBD1 NA TRBJ2-2 TRBV19 TGTGCCAGTAGTTTTGCAGGGGGCACCGGGGAGCTGTTTTTT CASSFAGGTGELFF
NA NA TRBJ1-6 TRBV6-5 TGTGCCAGCAGTTACGGCCGAAGTTCCTATAATTCACCCCTCCACTTT CASSYGRSSYNSPLHF